The 21 T cell receptor beta chains in this list originate from one sample, sequenced in a study of cytomegalovirus exposure and HLA in healthy donors. PCR primers comprised 60 Vbeta and 13 Jbeta primers. Produced via immunoSEQ multiplex PCR; TCRdb's table is partial and in-frame only. The table shows some 110,000 clones, with around three quarters occurring only once. The sequencing sample was made of PBMCs. These receptors all stem from a man between 25 and 39 years old in good health and CMV-seropositive.

The DNA for the CDR3 is TGCGCCAGCAGTGGTGGGCAGGGGACTGGAAACACCATATATTTT. Translation: CASSGGQGTGNTIYF. This chain connects TRBV10-2 to TRBJ1-3; a possible D gene is TRBD1 (6 bases). V was clipped by 4 bases and J by 2 bases, with 12 bases between them. The CDR3 has 15 residues. Looked up from germline, CDR1 is WSHSY and CDR2 is SAAADI.

This clone was detected once. The chain recombines TRBV29-1 with TRBJ1-1, with D possibly being TRBD1 (6 bases). CDR3 length: 12 amino acids. The V and J ends lost 7 bases and 0 bases respectively, with 9 bases between them. Germline V gives CDR1 SQVTM, CDR2 ANQGSEA. CDR3 bases: TGCAGCGCCGGACAGTTGAACACTGAAGCTTTCTTT. Its protein is CSAGQLNTEAFF.

The chain employs TRBV5-6 and TRBJ2-1; weak D call: TRBD2 (6 bases). CDR1 and CDR2 (germline): SGHDT, YYEEEE. The CDR3 sequence is 14 residues long. V gave up 0 bases and J gave up 2 bases, with 6 bases separating them. CDR3 region: CASSLGLAYNEQFF. For the CDR3, the DNA is TGTGCCAGCAGCTTGGGACTAGCCTACAATGAGCAGTTCTTC.

The chain combines TRBV2 with TRBJ2-4; 8 bases are a match to TRBD1. V lost 4 bases, J lost 3 bases, and 8 bases stayed unmatched. Germline loops: CDR1 SNHLY, CDR2 FYNNEI. The CDR3 runs to 16 residues. The CDR3 spells CASSGRTGNDKNIQYF. The CDR3 region has the DNA TGTGCCAGCAGTGGCCGGACAGGGAATGACAAAAACATTCAGTACTTC.

The rearrangement joins TRBV7-9 to TRBJ1-4, with D perhaps matching TRBD1 (6 bases). The V end was cut by 0 bases, the J end by 0 bases, with 8 bases between. The CDR3 covers 16 residues. Germline V CDR1 and CDR2: SEHNR, FQNEAQ (reference sequence). CDR3 residues: CASSLAGAATNEKLFF. The CDR3 region has the DNA TGTGCCAGCAGCTTAGCGGGGGCCGCAACTAATGAAAAACTGTTTTTT.

The chain has TRBV25-1 and TRBJ2-7; D is possibly TRBD2 (6 bases). V gave up 0 bases and J gave up 6 bases, with 9 bases separating them. The CDR3 totals 13 residues. Germline CDR1 is MGHDK and CDR2 is SYGVNS. CDR3 protein: CASSEYGRGEQYF. The CDR3 DNA follows: TGTGCCAGCAGTGAATATGGGCGGGGCGAGCAGTACTTC.

The chain joins TRBV4-1 to TRBJ2-3, with a tentative D call TRBD2 (5 bases). Germline V gene data show CDR1 as MGHRA and CDR2 as YSYEKL. This CDR3 has 14 residues. V was pared by 3 bases and J by 8 bases, with 15 bases between. CDR3 in amino acids: CASSHRIEGGTQYF. CDR3 nucleotides: TGCGCCAGCAGCCACCGGATAGAAGGAGGTACGCAGTATTTT.

The chain carries TRBV5-1 and TRBJ1-6; D is uncertain. The CDR3 loop spans 15 amino acids. V was cut by 2 bases and J by 2 bases, with 8 bases left in between. Germline V gene data show CDR1 as SGHRS and CDR2 as YFSETQ. This CDR3 reads CASSFEDPYNSPLHF. The CDR3 nucleotides read TGCGCCAGCAGCTTCGAGGATCCCTATAATTCACCCCTCCACTTT.

The chain couples TRBV2 to TRBJ2-3; TRBD2 agrees at 9 bases. Germline V gene lookup returns CDR1 SNHLY and CDR2 FYNNEI. The CDR3 has 14 residues. V lost 9 bases to trimming and J lost 2 bases; unmatched junction nucleotides: 6. CDR3 loop: CASLLAGNTDTQYF. In nucleotides, the CDR3 is TGTGCCAGTCTTCTAGCGGGGAACACAGATACGCAGTATTTT.

The DNA for the CDR3 is TGTGCCAGCAGCCTAGGACAGGGAAGTTCGGCAACTAATGAAAAACTGTTTTTT. This gives the protein CASSLGQGSSATNEKLFF. The V and J genes are TRBV9 and TRBJ1-4; the match to TRBD1 covers 8 bases. Trimming took 4 bases from V and 0 from J; bases not matched to a gene: 11. This CDR3 spans 18 amino acids. The germline gives CDR1 SGDLS, CDR2 YYNGEE.

The genes are TRBV7-9 and TRBJ1-2; TRBD1 aligns across 8 bases. J gave up 5 bases and V 1 base, and 0 bases lay outside the gene matches. The CDR3 loop spans 13 amino acids. CDR1 is SEHNR and CDR2 is FQNEAQ in the germline V gene (reference sequence). CDR3 in DNA: TGTGCCAGCAGCTTAGGACAGGGGTATGGCTACACCTTC. Protein: CASSLGQGYGYTF.

The CDR3 here is CASSAEGGAGLGTQYF. CDR3 DNA: TGTGCCAGCAGCGCAGAGGGGGGGGCAGGGTTAGGGACCCAGTACTTC. The chain links TRBV9 to TRBJ2-5; TRBD2 might be the D (7 bases). The V end was cut by 3 bases, the J end by 7 bases, with 22 bases between. The CDR3 totals 16 residues. In germline, CDR1 is SGDLS, CDR2 YYNGEE. Complete variable domain (other parts from reference TRBV9 and TRBJ2-5): DSGVTQTPKHLITATGQRVTLRCSPRSGDLSVYWYQQSLDQGLQFLIQYYNGEERAKGNILERFSAQQFPDLHSELNLSSLELGDSALYFCASSAEGGAGLGTQYFGPGTRLLVL.

This clone was seen a handful of times. This chain joins TRBV30 and TRBJ2-2, with a tentative D call TRBD1 (5 bases). The V end was cut by 4 bases, the J end by 6 bases, with 6 bases between. Looked up from germline, CDR1 is GTSNPN and CDR2 is SVGIG (reference sequence). This CDR3 comprises 11 residues. The CDR3 loop reads CAWTGSGELFF. DNA of the CDR3: TGTGCCTGGACAGGGTCCGGGGAGCTGTTTTTT.

The gene calls are TRBV27 and TRBJ1-1; unclear D gene. The germline V gene has CDR1 MNHEY and CDR2 SMNVEV (reference sequence). Trimming removed 4 bases from V and 0 bases from J, with 6 bases in between. The length of the CDR3 is 13 residues. In nucleotides, the CDR3 is TGTGCCAGCAGTTCTAATCTGAACACTGAAGCTTTCTTT. Amino acid sequence: CASSSNLNTEAFF.

The chain is built from TRBV9 and TRBJ2-7; TRBD2 is a possible D gene (5 bases). The germline gives CDR1 SGDLS, CDR2 YYNGEE. CDR3 length: 14 residues. With 2 bases removed from V and 4 bases from J, the gap between germline ends came to 13 bases. DNA of the CDR3: TGTGCCAGCAGCGTCGGCTATGGACTTTACGAGCAGTACTTC. It encodes CASSVGYGLYEQYF.

This chain joins TRBV27 and TRBJ2-2; 15 bases align to TRBD2. Per germline, CDR1 MNHEY and CDR2 SMNVEV (reference sequence). CDR3 size: 21 residues. The V segment lost 0 bases and the J segment 5 bases; nucleotides outside the gene matches: 13. CDR3 DNA sequence: TGTGCCAGCAGTTTATCGAGGCGGGGGACTAGCGGGGGGCGGGAGACCGGGGAGCTGTTTTTT. Protein product: CASSLSRRGTSGGRETGELFF.

This clone has a handful of counts. The rearrangement links TRBV5-1 to TRBJ2-7; a possible D gene is TRBD2 (5 bases). CDR3 size: 15 residues. Germline values: CDR1 SGHRS, CDR2 YFSETQ. Deletions cut 0 bases from V and 7 bases from J, with 17 bases between. The CDR3 spells CASSLGHLATWEQYF. The CDR3 bases are TGCGCCAGCAGCTTGGGACACCTAGCTACGTGGGAGCAGTACTTC.

The chain carries TRBV1 and TRBJ2-5; no DNA check was done on the table's D call, TRBD2. The DNA end favors TRBJ2-7, so the J call may be wrong. TRBV1 is labeled a pseudogene. This CDR3 region has 15 residues. CDR3 coding DNA: TGCACCAGCAGCCAAGGACGCGGGGAGGGCTACGAGCAGTACTTC. It yields the protein CTSSQGRGEGYEQYF.

Comment on this clone: The germline gene is not matched at one end of the junction; a read error may be the cause. The chain has TRBV19 and TRBJ1-2; D remains ambiguous. Per the germline V gene, CDR1 is LNHDA and CDR2 is SQIVND (reference sequence). The CDR3 has 14 amino acids. CDR3 sequence reads: CASRERTSYYGYPF. The DNA of the CDR3 is TGTGCCAGTAGAGAGCGGACCTCTTACTATGGCTACCCCTTC. The variable domain in full, completed from reference TRBV19 and TRBJ1-2, reads DGGITQSPKYLFRKEGQNVTLSCEQNLNHDAMYWYRQDPGQGLRLIYYSQIVNDFQKGDIAEGYSVSREKKESFPLTVTSAQKNPTAFYLCASRERTSYYGYPFGSGTRLTVV.

A remark on this clone: This specimen includes other DNA sequences encoding the same CDR3. The V gene is TRBV5-1, the J gene TRBJ1-4; D unclear. The CDR3 spans 12 residues. The V gene's germline CDR1 is SGHRS and CDR2 YFSETQ. V lost 0 bases, J lost 8 bases, and 5 bases lay in between. The CDR3 is CASSLAGEKLFF. The CDR3, as DNA: TGCGCCAGCAGCTTGGCGGGAGAAAAACTGTTTTTT.

The chain couples TRBV10-1 to TRBJ1-1; the D gene is possibly TRBD1 (5 bases). The germline V gene has CDR1 WNHNN and CDR2 SYGVQD (reference sequence). V was shortened by 4 bases and J by 4 bases, with 10 bases between the two germline ends. The CDR3 spans 13 residues. The CDR3 spells CASSGTRGTEAFF. The CDR3 bases are TGCGCCAGCAGTGGGACAAGGGGCACTGAAGCTTTCTTT.